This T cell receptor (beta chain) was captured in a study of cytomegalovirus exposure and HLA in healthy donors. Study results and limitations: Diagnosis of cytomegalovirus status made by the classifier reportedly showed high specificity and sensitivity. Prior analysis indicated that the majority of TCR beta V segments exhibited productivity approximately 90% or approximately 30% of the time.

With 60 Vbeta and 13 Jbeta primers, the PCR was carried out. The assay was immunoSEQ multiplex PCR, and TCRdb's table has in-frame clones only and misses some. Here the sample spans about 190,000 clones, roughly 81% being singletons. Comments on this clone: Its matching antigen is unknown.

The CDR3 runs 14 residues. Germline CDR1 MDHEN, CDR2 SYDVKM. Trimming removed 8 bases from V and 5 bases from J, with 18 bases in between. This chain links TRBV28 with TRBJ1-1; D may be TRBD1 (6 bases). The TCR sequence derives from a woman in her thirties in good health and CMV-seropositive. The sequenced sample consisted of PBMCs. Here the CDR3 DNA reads TGTGCCAGCGGTCCCCTCACAGGGCGAACTGAAGCTTTCTTT. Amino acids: CASGPLTGRTEAFF.